This T cell receptor beta chain originates from a study of T cells after yellow fever vaccination. V lost 4 bases and J lost 4; bases outside the gene matches: 7. The CDR3 consists of 16 residues. This clonotype was detected ten times or more. Each CDR3 protein gets one entry after TCRdb re-called the 5' RACE reads with MiXCR. The sample comprises 50,000 to 75,000 distinct CDR3 sequences, about 6.6% of which are singletons, and roughly 40% rests with the top ten. The TCR was taken from a man aged 18 to 29 who received the YFV17D yellow fever vaccine. Sequencing used CD8+ T cells sorted from PBMCs, obtained on the day of the first yellow fever vaccination. The rearrangement uses TRBV12-3 or TRBV12-4 and TRBJ2-3, with 11 positions matching TRBD2. CDR3 region: CASSSDSGGASDTQYF. The CDR3 bases are TGTGCCAGCAGTTCCGATAGCGGGGGGGCGTCAGATACGCAGTATTTT.